This T cell receptor beta chain was documented in a study of Graves' ophthalmopathy and Graves' hyperthyroidism. Regarding the study as a whole: In predicting ophthalmopathy progression, the model reached over 55% sensitivity and 72% to 85% specificity.

The CDR3 is made up of 16 amino acids. Germline V gene sequence: CDR1 MDHEN, CDR2 SYDVKM. V shed 8 bases and J shed 0 bases, with 19 bases lying between them. In regard to this clonotype: Its specificity is not known.

The authors amplified TCR beta CDR3 regions, and they did so from RNA transcripts for repertoire sequencing. In the first round, RT-PCR was carried out with HTBI primers, and a multiplex PCR formed the second round. TCRdb re-derived calls from the multiplex PCR reads in MiXCR, one entry per CDR3 protein. The sample has a few hundred thousand distinct CDR3 sequences; roughly 21% are singletons. Sequenced material: peripheral blood. V gene TRBV28 combines with J gene TRBJ1-1; D gene ambiguous. The sequence came from a woman under 30 with stable Graves' hyperthyroidism. This CDR3 is CASVVRGQRLNTEAFF. Here the CDR3 DNA reads TGTGCCAGCGTGGTTCGAGGGCAGAGGTTGAACACTGAAGCTTTCTTT.